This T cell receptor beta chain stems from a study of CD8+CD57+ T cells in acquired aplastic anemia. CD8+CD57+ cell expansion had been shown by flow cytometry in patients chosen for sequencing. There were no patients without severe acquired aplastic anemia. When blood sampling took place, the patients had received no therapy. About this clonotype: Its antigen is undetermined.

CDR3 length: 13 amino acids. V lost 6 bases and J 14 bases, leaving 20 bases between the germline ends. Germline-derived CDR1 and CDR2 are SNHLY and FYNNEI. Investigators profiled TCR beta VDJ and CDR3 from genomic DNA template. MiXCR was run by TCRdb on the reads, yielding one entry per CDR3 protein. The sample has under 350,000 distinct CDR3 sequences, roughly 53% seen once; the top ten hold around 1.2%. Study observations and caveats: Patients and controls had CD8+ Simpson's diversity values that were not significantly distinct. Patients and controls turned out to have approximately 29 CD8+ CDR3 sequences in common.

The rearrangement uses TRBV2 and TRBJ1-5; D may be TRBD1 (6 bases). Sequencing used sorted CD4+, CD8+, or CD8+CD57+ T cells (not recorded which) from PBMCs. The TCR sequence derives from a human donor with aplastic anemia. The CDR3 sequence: CASRETGAGHEHF. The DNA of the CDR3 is TGTGCCAGCAGGGAAACGGGGGCGGGTCACGAGCATTTT. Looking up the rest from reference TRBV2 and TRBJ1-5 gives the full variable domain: EPEVTQTPSHQVTQMGQEVILRCVPISNHLYFYWYRQILGQKVEFLVSFYNNEISEKSEIFDDQFSVERPDGSNFTLKIRSTKLEDSAMYFCASRETGAGHEHFGDGTRLSIL.